This TCR beta chain derives from a study of T cells after yellow fever vaccination. This clonotype was found many times. TCRdb fed the 5' RACE reads into MiXCR, producing one record per CDR3 protein. The table includes 140,000 to 150,000 distinct CDR3 sequences, approximately 6.6% detected once. V shed 6 bases and J 3 bases; nucleotides not matched to a gene: 14. CDR3 length equals 17 residues. Germline CDR1 is SQVTM and CDR2 is ANQGSEA. Sequences were derived from CD4+ T cells sorted from PBMCs, sampled 10 days after the yellow fever booster vaccination. This chain uses TRBV29-1 with TRBJ2-1, with TRBD2 matching 10 bases. This clonotype originated in a man younger than 45 who received the YFV17D yellow fever vaccine. The CDR3 is CSVRGGSSGRIYNEQFF. Written as DNA, the CDR3 is TGCAGCGTGAGGGGGGGATCTAGCGGGAGAATCTACAATGAGCAGTTCTTC.